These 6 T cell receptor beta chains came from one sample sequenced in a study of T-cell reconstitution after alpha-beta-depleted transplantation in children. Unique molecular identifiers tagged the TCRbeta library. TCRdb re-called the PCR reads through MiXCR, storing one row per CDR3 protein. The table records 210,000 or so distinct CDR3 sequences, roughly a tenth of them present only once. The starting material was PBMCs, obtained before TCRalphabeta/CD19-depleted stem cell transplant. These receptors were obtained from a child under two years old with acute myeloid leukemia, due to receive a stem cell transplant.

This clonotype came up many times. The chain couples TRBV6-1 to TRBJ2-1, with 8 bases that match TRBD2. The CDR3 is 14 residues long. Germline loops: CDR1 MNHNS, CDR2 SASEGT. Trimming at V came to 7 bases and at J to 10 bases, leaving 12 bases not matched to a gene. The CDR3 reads CASTAFGRVREQFF. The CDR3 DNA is TGTGCCAGCACCGCATTCGGGAGGGTACGGGAGCAGTTCTTC.

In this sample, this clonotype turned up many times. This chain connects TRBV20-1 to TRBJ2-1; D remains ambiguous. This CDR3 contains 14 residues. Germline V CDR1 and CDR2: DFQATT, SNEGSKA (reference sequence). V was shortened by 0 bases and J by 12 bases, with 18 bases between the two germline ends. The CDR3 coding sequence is TGCAGTGCTAGAGATCTGCGCAGGTTAAGTTGGCAGTTCTTC. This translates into CSARDLRRLSWQFF.

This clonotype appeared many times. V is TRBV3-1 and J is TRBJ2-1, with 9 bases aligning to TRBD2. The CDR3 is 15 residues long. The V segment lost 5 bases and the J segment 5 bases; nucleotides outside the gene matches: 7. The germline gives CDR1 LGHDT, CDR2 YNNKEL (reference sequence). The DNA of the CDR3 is TGTGCCAGCAGCATTGGACTAGCGAAAAACAATGAGCAGTTCTTC. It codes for CASSIGLAKNNEQFF.

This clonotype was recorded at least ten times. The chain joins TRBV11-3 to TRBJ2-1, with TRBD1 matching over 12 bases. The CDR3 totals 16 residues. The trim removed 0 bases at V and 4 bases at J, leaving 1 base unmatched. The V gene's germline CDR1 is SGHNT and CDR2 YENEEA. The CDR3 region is CASSLEGQGAYNEQFF. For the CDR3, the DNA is TGTGCCAGCAGCTTAGAGGGACAGGGGGCTTACAATGAGCAGTTCTTC.

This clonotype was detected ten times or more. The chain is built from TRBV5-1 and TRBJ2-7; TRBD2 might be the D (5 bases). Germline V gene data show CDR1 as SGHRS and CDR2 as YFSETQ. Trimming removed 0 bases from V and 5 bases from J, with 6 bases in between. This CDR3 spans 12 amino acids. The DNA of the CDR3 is TGCGCCAGCAGCTTGGACGGGAACGAGCAGTACTTC. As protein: CASSLDGNEQYF.

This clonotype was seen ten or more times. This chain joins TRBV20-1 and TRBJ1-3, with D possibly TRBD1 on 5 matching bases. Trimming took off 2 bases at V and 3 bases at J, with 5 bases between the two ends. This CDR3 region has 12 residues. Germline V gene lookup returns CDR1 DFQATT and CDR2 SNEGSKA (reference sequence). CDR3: CSARQGGNTIYF. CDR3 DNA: TGCAGTGCTAGACAGGGTGGAAACACCATATATTTT.